A single sample is the source of the 25 T cell receptor beta chains below, sequenced in a study of T-cell reconstitution after alpha-beta-depleted transplantation in children. For TCRbeta, the library was prepared with unique molecular identifiers. One entry per CDR3 protein results from TCRdb running MiXCR on the PCR reads. The sample consists of around 450,000 distinct CDR3 sequences, roughly 17% of them appearing once. The material sequenced was PBMCs, mostly from graft donor cells, taken 360 days after TCRalphabeta/CD19-depleted stem cell transplant. Every receptor here comes from a boy under three years old who had a stem cell transplant for Wiskott-Aldrich syndrome, so the T cells may come from the graft donor.

The chain carries TRBV29-1 and TRBJ2-3; 8 bases are a match to TRBD2. The germline gives CDR1 SQVTM, CDR2 ANQGSEA. This CDR3 has 14 residues. After removal of 2 bases from V and 4 bases from J, the junction contained 5 bases not matched to a gene. This chain's CDR3 is CSVERRGRSDTQYF. For the CDR3, the DNA is TGCAGCGTTGAACGGCGCGGGAGGTCAGATACGCAGTATTTT.

The gene calls are TRBV24-1 and TRBJ1-2, with a tentative D call TRBD1 (6 bases). CDR1 KGHDR and CDR2 SFDVKD come from the germline V gene. The CDR3 runs 16 residues. Trimming pared 9 bases from V and 2 bases from J, leaving 21 bases between. CDR3 bases: TGTGCCACCCAGGGGCCAAACAGTGCTCAAAACTATGGCTACACCTTC. Protein: CATQGPNSAQNYGYTF.

V is TRBV7-2 and J is TRBJ2-6; D perhaps matches TRBD2 (5 bases). Looked up from germline, CDR1 is SGHTA and CDR2 is FQGNSA. Trimming took off 4 bases at V and 0 bases at J, with 13 bases between the two ends. CDR3 length: 17 residues. The CDR3 DNA is TGTGCCAGCAGCTACGCGGGTTCTAACTCTGGGGCCAACGTCCTGACTTTC. Translation gives CASSYAGSNSGANVLTF.

V is TRBV6-5 and J is TRBJ2-5; D might be TRBD1 (5 bases). V was trimmed by 2 bases and J by 1 base, leaving 14 bases between them. The germline CDR1 and CDR2 sequences are MNHEY and SVGAGI. The CDR3 has 16 amino acids. This CDR3 is CASSYRVGALQETQYF. As DNA, the CDR3 is TGTGCCAGCAGTTACAGGGTAGGGGCCCTCCAAGAGACCCAGTACTTC.

The chain joins TRBV20-1 to TRBJ1-1, with D tentatively TRBD1 (6 bases). This CDR3 spans 13 amino acids. The germline V and J ends were trimmed by 1 base and 4 bases, with 10 bases remaining between them. Germline assignment: CDR1 DFQATT and CDR2 SNEGSKA (reference sequence). The CDR3 DNA reads TGCAGTGCTAGAGGACAGGTTTTCACTGAAGCTTTCTTT. It translates to CSARGQVFTEAFF.

The CDR3 sequence: CSVPSYNEQFF. CDR3 nucleotide sequence: TGCAGCGTTCCCTCCTACAATGAGCAGTTCTTC. V gene TRBV29-1 combines with J gene TRBJ2-1; D is ambiguous. The V gene's germline CDR1 is SQVTM and CDR2 ANQGSEA. The CDR3 contains 11 residues. V was pared by 5 bases and J by 0 bases, with 2 bases between.

This clonotype was observed a handful of times. CDR3 loop: CASKGSGLDTQYF. The DNA of the CDR3 is TGTGCCAGCAAGGGGTCGGGACTTGATACGCAGTATTTT. The chain is built from TRBV28 and TRBJ2-3, with D possibly matching TRBD2 (6 bases). CDR3 length: 13 residues. Trimming cost V 7 bases and J 6 bases, with 14 bases left between them. Looked up from germline, CDR1 is MDHEN and CDR2 is SYDVKM. Complete variable domain (other parts from reference TRBV28 and TRBJ2-3): DVKVTQSSRYLVKRTGEKVFLECVQDMDHENMFWYRQDPGLGLRLIYFSYDVKMKEKGDIPEGYSVSREKKERFSLILESASTNQTSMYLCASKGSGLDTQYFGPGTRLTVL.

V and J are TRBV5-1 and TRBJ2-7; possibly TRBD2 for D (5 bases). CDR1 is SGHRS and CDR2 is YFSETQ in the germline V gene. V dropped 1 base and J dropped 2 bases, with 10 bases sitting between them. CDR3 length equals 14 residues. CDR3 DNA: TGCGCCAGCAGCTTGTACGCGGGCGCCTACGAGCAGTACTTC. Translation gives CASSLYAGAYEQYF.

This chain joins TRBV20-1 and TRBJ2-1; 11 bases agree with TRBD2. The CDR3 covers 16 residues. Germline loops: CDR1 DFQATT, CDR2 SNEGSKA (reference sequence). V shed 2 bases, J shed 7 bases, and the junction held 10 bases outside the gene matches. Here the CDR3 reads CSARYPSGGYLNEQFF. The DNA of the CDR3 is TGCAGTGCTAGATACCCTAGCGGGGGGTATTTAAATGAGCAGTTCTTC.

This clonotype was seen a few times. CDR3 loop: CASSDRRGGPNEQFF. The CDR3 nucleotides read TGTGCCAGCAGTGACAGGAGGGGGGGCCCCAATGAGCAGTTCTTC. The chain uses TRBV25-1 and TRBJ2-1; perhaps TRBD2 as D (7 bases). CDR1 MGHDK and CDR2 SYGVNS come from the germline V gene. V shed 3 bases and J shed 6 bases, with 15 bases lying between them. The CDR3 runs to 15 residues.

The V call is TRBV4-1, the J call TRBJ2-1; TRBD2 matches 14 bases. From germline, CDR1 is MGHRA and CDR2 YSYEKL. This CDR3 has 19 amino acids. The junction had 15 bases not matched to a gene; V was cut back by 2 bases and J by 9 bases. CDR3 region: CASSQLGLAGASGAGEQFF. CDR3 DNA: TGCGCCAGCAGCCAACTGGGACTAGCGGGAGCATCGGGGGCGGGTGAGCAGTTCTTC.

This clonotype was picked up many times. The V call is TRBV4-1, the J call TRBJ2-1, with 10 bases fitting TRBD2. The V segment lost 1 base and the J segment 4 bases; nucleotides outside the gene matches: 4. This CDR3 contains 16 residues. Germline CDR1 reads MGHRA; CDR2 reads YSYEKL. The CDR3 sequence is CASSQAPSGGYNEQFF. The CDR3 DNA reads TGCGCCAGCAGCCAAGCCCCTAGCGGGGGTTACAATGAGCAGTTCTTC.

CDR3 protein: CASSLEPNEKLFF. The CDR3 DNA reads as TGCGCCAGCAGCTTGGAGCCGAATGAAAAACTGTTTTTT. The chain carries TRBV5-1 and TRBJ1-4; D is unresolved. This CDR3 is 13 amino acids long. Germline V gene lookup returns CDR1 SGHRS and CDR2 YFSETQ. With 0 bases removed from V and 5 bases from J, the gap between germline ends came to 5 bases.

This clonotype was counted ten times or more. The chain couples TRBV4-1 to TRBJ1-4; possible D gene TRBD1, 5 bases. With 0 bases removed from V and 8 bases from J, the gap between germline ends came to 13 bases. The germline gives CDR1 MGHRA, CDR2 YSYEKL. This CDR3 has 15 amino acids. CDR3: CASSQDLGLNEKLFF. The CDR3, as DNA: TGCGCCAGCAGCCAAGACCTGGGGCTTAACGAAAAACTGTTTTTT.

The chain links TRBV29-1 to TRBJ2-3; D remains unclear. The CDR3 consists of 12 residues. The germline CDR1 and CDR2 sequences are SQVTM and ANQGSEA. V was pared by 3 bases and J by 2 bases, with 6 bases between. CDR3 bases: TGCAGCGTTGATTATAACACAGATACGCAGTATTTT. Encoded protein: CSVDYNTDTQYF.

This clonotype has a count of ten or more. The DNA for the CDR3 is TGCAGTGCTAGCGAGTGGGGATCTAACAATGAGCAGTTCTTC. It codes for CSASEWGSNNEQFF. The genes are TRBV20-1 and TRBJ2-1; D gene uncertain. The V gene's germline CDR1 is DFQATT and CDR2 SNEGSKA (reference sequence). Trimming removed 3 bases at V and 5 bases at J, with 14 bases between. This CDR3 spans 14 amino acids.

CDR3 coding DNA: TGTGCCAGCAAACCCCGGGACAGGGGCGGCGAGCAGTACTTC. Encoded protein: CASKPRDRGGEQYF. This chain connects TRBV12-3 or TRBV12-4 to TRBJ2-7; 10 positions match TRBD1. The V segment lost 7 bases and the J segment 6 bases; nucleotides outside the gene matches: 9. The CDR3 contains 14 residues.

This clonotype was found a few times. J is TRBJ1-1 and V is TRBV24-1, with TRBD1 matching 7 bases. The trim removed 9 bases at V and 4 bases at J, leaving 7 bases unmatched. CDR1 and CDR2 (germline): KGHDR, SFDVKD. The CDR3 has 13 amino acids. The CDR3 sequence: CATSTGFGTEAFF. The CDR3, as DNA: TGTGCCACCTCGACAGGGTTTGGCACTGAAGCTTTCTTT.

This clonotype has more than one count but fewer than ten. This chain joins TRBV20-1 and TRBJ2-5; TRBD1 matches 7 bases. Germline CDR1 reads DFQATT; CDR2 reads SNEGSKA (reference sequence). Trimming took 5 bases from V and 5 from J; bases not matched to a gene: 8. The length of the CDR3 is 13 residues. CDR3 sequence reads: CSAENRGSETQYF. As DNA, the CDR3 is TGCAGTGCTGAAAACAGGGGATCGGAGACCCAGTACTTC.

The genes are TRBV30 and TRBJ2-7, with D possibly TRBD1 on 6 matching bases. With 0 bases removed from V and 4 bases from J, the gap between germline ends came to 19 bases. CDR3 length equals 16 residues. Looked up from germline, CDR1 is GTSNPN and CDR2 is SVGIG (reference sequence). In DNA form, the CDR3 reads TGTGCCTGGAGTGTAGCAGGGGCATCGGCCCATTACGAGCAGTACTTC. Translating gives CAWSVAGASAHYEQYF.

The chain employs TRBV24-1 and TRBJ2-1, with D unclear. Trimming removed 2 bases from V and 4 bases from J, with 5 bases in between. The CDR3 is 13 amino acids. Germline V gene sequence: CDR1 KGHDR, CDR2 SFDVKD. The CDR3 sequence is CATSDSAYNEQFF. DNA for the CDR3: TGTGCCACCAGTGATTCCGCATACAATGAGCAGTTCTTC.

This clonotype was seen a handful of times. This rearrangement joins TRBV18 to TRBJ2-1, with a tentative D call TRBD1 (6 bases). V was cut by 2 bases and J by 4 bases, with 9 bases left in between. This CDR3 spans 14 amino acids. Germline V gene sequence: CDR1 KGHSH, CDR2 LQKENI. The CDR3 DNA sequence: TGTGCCAGCTCACCAGGGGGCTTATACAATGAGCAGTTCTTC. Amino acids: CASSPGGLYNEQFF.

The table lists this clonotype with a few counts. This chain connects TRBV20-1 to TRBJ2-3; D is uncertain. Germline CDR1 is DFQATT and CDR2 is SNEGSKA (reference sequence). The CDR3 consists of 12 residues. The V end lost 6 bases, the J end lost 4 bases, and 11 bases lay between the germline ends. The CDR3 nucleotides read TGCAGTGCCAAGGGTTCGTCAGATACGCAGTATTTT. This gives the protein CSAKGSSDTQYF.

This sequence joins TRBV4-1 and TRBJ2-7; D is perhaps TRBD1 (5 bases). This CDR3 has 14 amino acids. Germline CDR1 reads MGHRA; CDR2 reads YSYEKL. V lost 0 bases, J lost 5 bases, and 11 bases lay in between. This CDR3 reads CASSQEQGRNEQYF. CDR3 nucleotide sequence: TGCGCCAGCAGCCAAGAGCAGGGAAGGAACGAGCAGTACTTC.

This chain uses TRBV2 with TRBJ2-7, with D perhaps matching TRBD1 (6 bases). Germline-derived CDR1 and CDR2 are SNHLY and FYNNEI. The CDR3 sequence is 15 residues long. Trimming removed 4 bases from V and 3 bases from J, with 16 bases in between. Here the CDR3 DNA reads TGTGCCAGCAGTGGGCTCTGGGACACAGGCTACGAGCAGTACTTC. Protein product: CASSGLWDTGYEQYF.